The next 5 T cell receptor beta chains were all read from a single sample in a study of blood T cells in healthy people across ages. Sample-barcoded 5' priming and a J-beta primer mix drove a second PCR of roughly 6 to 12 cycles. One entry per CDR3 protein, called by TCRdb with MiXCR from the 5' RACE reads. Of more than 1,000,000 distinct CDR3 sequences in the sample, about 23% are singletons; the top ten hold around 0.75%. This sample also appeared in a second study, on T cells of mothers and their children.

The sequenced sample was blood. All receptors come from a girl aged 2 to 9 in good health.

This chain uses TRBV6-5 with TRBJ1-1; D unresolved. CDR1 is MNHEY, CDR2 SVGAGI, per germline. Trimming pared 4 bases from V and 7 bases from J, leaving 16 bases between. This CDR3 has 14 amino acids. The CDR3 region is CASSSRVGLVEAFF. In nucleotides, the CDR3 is TGTGCCAGCAGTTCCCGCGTGGGATTAGTTGAAGCTTTCTTT.

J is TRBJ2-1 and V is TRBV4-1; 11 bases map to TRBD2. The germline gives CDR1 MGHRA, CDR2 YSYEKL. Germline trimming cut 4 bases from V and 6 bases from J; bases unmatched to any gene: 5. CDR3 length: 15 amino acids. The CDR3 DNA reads TGCGCCAGCAGCCGAGATAGCGGGAGGGTCAATGAGCAGTTCTTC. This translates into CASSRDSGRVNEQFF.

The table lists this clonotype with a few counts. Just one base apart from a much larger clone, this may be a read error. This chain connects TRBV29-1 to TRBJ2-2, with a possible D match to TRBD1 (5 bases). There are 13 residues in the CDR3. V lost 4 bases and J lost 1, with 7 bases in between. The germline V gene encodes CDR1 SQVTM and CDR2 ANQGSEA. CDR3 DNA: TGCAGCGTTGGGACACTGAACACCGGGGAGCTGTTTTTT. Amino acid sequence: CSVGTLNTGELFF.

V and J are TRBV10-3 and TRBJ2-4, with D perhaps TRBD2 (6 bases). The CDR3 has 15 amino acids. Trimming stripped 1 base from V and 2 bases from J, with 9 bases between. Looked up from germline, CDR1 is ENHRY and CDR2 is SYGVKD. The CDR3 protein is CAISEWEASKNIQYF. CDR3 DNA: TGTGCCATCAGTGAGTGGGAGGCCTCCAAAAACATTCAGTACTTC.

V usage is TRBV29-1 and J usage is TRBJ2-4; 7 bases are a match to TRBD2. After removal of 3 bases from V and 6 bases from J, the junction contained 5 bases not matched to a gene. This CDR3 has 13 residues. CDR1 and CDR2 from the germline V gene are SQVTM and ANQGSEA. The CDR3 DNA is TGCAGCGTTGAGGGCGGGAGAGGAAACATTCAGTACTTC. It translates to CSVEGGRGNIQYF.